This TCR beta chain came from a study of early T cells in non-severe SARS-CoV-2 infection. Background on the study: Bulk RNA isolated from unsorted whole blood underwent sequencing; chains were not paired. Study-wide results and caveats: Matching with VDJdb favored anti-spike CD8 responses (missing private and CD4 specificities).

This clonotype was counted between two and nine times. Its antigen is unknown. Individual cDNA molecules were tagged with unique molecular identifiers, the study reported. TCRdb passed the 5' RACE reads through MiXCR, listing each CDR3 protein once. The repertoire holds approximately 100,000 distinct CDR3 sequences, with around 15% as singletons. Germline CDR1 and CDR2: LGHNA and YSLEER. CDR3 size: 17 residues. Trimming cost V 1 base and J 2 bases, with 16 bases left between them. This clonotype was sampled from an adult who was a healthcare worker with PCR-confirmed SARS-CoV-2 infection or an uninfected control (not recorded which). The rearrangement joins TRBV4-3 to TRBJ2-3; D possibly corresponds to TRBD1 (6 bases). The specimen was whole blood. CDR3 region: CASSQAFKGDNTDTQYF. In DNA, the CDR3 is TGCGCCAGCAGCCAAGCCTTTAAGGGGGACAACACAGATACGCAGTATTTT.